This TCR beta chain was identified during a study of blood T cell repertoires in COVID-19. Sequenced by immunoSEQ multiplex PCR; TCRdb stores in-frame clones only, minus some. In the table there are more than 300,000 clones, about 90% of which are singletons. Participants had their cohort set by participant-reported clinical history. The source is a woman in her thirties who had recovered from COVID-19. The material sequenced was PBMCs or T cells enriched from blood (not recorded which).

In nucleotides, the CDR3 is TGTGCCAGCAGCCAAGATGGGCTAGCGGGCTACGTCTACGAGCAGTACTTC. Its translation: CASSQDGLAGYVYEQYF. The chain carries TRBV3-1 (or the pseudogene TRBV3-2) and TRBJ2-7; 8 nucleotides line up with TRBD2. The CDR3 spans 17 residues. Germline lookup yields CDR1 LGHDT and CDR2 YNNKEL (reference sequence). Losses at the gene ends were 0 bases for V and 3 bases for J; bases not matched to a gene: 10.